The present TCR beta chain was sequenced within a study of CD8 T cells in Susac syndrome (dated 2019 in TCRdb). Notes on the research overall: Among the Susac syndrome patients who were sequenced, clinically active disease was present in five or six and clinical remission was observed in 8 or 9. At the time of blood withdrawal, Susac syndrome patients were either therapy-naive, taking corticosteroids (with some also receiving IVIg), or on IVIg alone. Whether CD8+ T cell activation and differentiation in Susac syndrome was antigen driven was tested using repertoire sequencing.

Results the study describes overall, beyond this receptor: The TCR sequencing and HLA analysis was acknowledged to have included a relatively small number of individuals. The CD4+ T cell repertoire of patients with Susac syndrome showed no detectable clonal expansion.

The germline V gene (reference sequence) sets CDR1 to DFQATT and CDR2 to SNEGSKA. The CDR3, cysteine through phenylalanine, is 12 amino acids long. Left in the record is the CDR3 DNA by itself, 36 bases read in frame from the first base. From V the trimming removes 6 bases and from J it removes 8 bases, while the gene matches leave 4 bases of the junction unaccounted for. With respect to this clonotype: Its antigen remains unidentified. No clone much larger than this one lies a single base away; base qualities are absent.

Peripheral blood CD8+ and CD4+ T cells from healthy donors, Susac syndrome patients and multiple sclerosis patients were profiled using high-throughput TCR beta sequencing. The Susac syndrome patients fulfilled recently defined diagnostic criteria for either definite or probable disease. Bulk CD8+ and CD4+ T cells were purified by magnetic negative isolation, whereas CD8+ TEMRA cells were enriched by FACS. Blood was collected in EDTA tubes and processed within 24 hours, with PBMCs isolated through density gradient centrifugation. PBMCs intended for TCR sequencing were cryopreserved in liquid nitrogen and thawed later in a water bath at 37 degrees C. Purity of sorted or isolated CD4+, CD8+ and CD8+ TEMRA cells was at least 90%. RNA was extracted with the RNeasy kit and about 0.5 to 1 ug was reverse transcribed using random hexamers. The immunoSEQ multiplex PCR assay, covering 54 Vbeta and 13 Jbeta segments, was used to amplify TCR beta CDR3 regions. Bias from PCR amplification was corrected by using a synthetic template baseline for primer optimization and for computational correction. The study's processing was this. Reads were assigned to V, D and J genes according to IMGT and analyzed in immunoSEQ Analyzer, with only productive sequences retained. Clonality was calculated as one minus the Shannon entropy normalized by log2 of the number of productive unique sequences. Public and private clones were assessed among the 100 most prevalent clones of each patient and control. A clone was defined as Susac-specific if it was absent from the healthy and MS cohorts, from 950 to 1,300 published viral clones and from other ImmuneACCESS disease sequences. TCRdb applied fastp at Q25 and MiXCR to the public reads, then kept only in-frame beta chains. Every entry covers one CDR3 protein and lists the most common genes and DNA from its rows. Clone size and V and J calls follow TCRdb, not the original study. The sample has 150,000 to 200,000 distinct CDR3 sequences on record, roughly 90% of them singletons. The ten top clones hold roughly 0.087% of the sample.

The rearranged chain carries TRBV20-1 and TRBJ2-1, and TRBD2 aligns with 10 junction nucleotides. Sequenced material: CD4+ T cells from PBMCs. This TCR was sampled from a human donor with Susac syndrome. The nucleotides read TGCAGTGCCCCGGGACTAGCGCATGAGCAGTTCTTC. It encodes CSAPGLAHEQFF.